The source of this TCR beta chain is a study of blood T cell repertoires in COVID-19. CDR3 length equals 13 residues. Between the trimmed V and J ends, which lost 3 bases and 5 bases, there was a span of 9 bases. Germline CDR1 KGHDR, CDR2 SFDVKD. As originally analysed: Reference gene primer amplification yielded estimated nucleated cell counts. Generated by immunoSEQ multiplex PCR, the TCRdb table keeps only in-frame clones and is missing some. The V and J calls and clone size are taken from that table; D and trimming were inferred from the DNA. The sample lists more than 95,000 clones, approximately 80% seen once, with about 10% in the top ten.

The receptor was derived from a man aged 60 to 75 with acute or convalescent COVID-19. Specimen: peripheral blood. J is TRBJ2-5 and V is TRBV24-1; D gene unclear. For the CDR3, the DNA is TGTGCCACCAGTGATGGCGGTATTGAGACCCAGTACTTC. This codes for CATSDGGIETQYF.